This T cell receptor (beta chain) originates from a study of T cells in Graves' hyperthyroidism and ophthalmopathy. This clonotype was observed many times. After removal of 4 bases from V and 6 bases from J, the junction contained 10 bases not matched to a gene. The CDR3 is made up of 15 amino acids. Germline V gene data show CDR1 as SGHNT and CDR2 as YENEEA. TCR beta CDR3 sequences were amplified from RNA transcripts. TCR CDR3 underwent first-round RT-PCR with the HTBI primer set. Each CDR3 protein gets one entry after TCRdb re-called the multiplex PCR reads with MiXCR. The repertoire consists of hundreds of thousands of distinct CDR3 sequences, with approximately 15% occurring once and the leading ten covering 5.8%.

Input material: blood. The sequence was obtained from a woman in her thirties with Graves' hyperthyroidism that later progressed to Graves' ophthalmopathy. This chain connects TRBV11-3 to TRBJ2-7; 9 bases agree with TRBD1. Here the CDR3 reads CASSSWDREKGEQYF. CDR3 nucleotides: TGTGCCAGCAGCTCGTGGGACAGGGAAAAGGGCGAGCAGTACTTC.